The rows below give T cell receptor beta chains drawn from one sample of a study of shared clonotypes between healthy human individuals. The data were produced by immunoSEQ multiplex PCR, yet TCRdb's version contains in-frame clones alone and is incomplete. In the table there are around 2,100,000 clones, around 96% of which are singletons. Sequences were obtained from naive CD8+ T cells sorted from blood. The source of these receptors is a man aged 18 to 29 in good health. Both conserved end residues are part of each CDR3.

v_call: TRBV5-6; j_call: TRBJ2-7; cdr3_aa: CASSSRTGTYEQYF
v_call: TRBV4-2; j_call: TRBJ2-7; cdr3_aa: CASSQVNGPEQYF
v_call: TRBV13; j_call: TRBJ2-2; cdr3_aa: CASSPGLTGELFF
v_call: TRBV4-3; j_call: TRBJ2-5; cdr3_aa: CASSQVLGGVQETQYF
v_call: TRBV29-1; j_call: TRBJ2-1; cdr3_aa: CSAEGTGDWNEQFF
v_call: TRBV27; j_call: TRBJ2-1; cdr3_aa: CASSLSAGDLYNEQFF
v_call: TRBV5-1; j_call: TRBJ1-1; cdr3_aa: CASSLEGGLSTEAFF
v_call: TRBV10-2; j_call: TRBJ2-1; cdr3_aa: CASTSQAAVFSYNEQFF
v_call: TRBV9; j_call: TRBJ2-1; cdr3_aa: CASSVSSGDYNEQFF
v_call: TRBV15; j_call: TRBJ2-7; cdr3_aa: CATSRESSYIPYEQYF
v_call: TRBV7-9; j_call: TRBJ2-7; cdr3_aa: CASRGLAANEQYF
v_call: TRBV7-6; j_call: TRBJ2-7; cdr3_aa: CASSLAGDGVEQYF
v_call: TRBV25-1; j_call: TRBJ2-7; cdr3_aa: CASSGTGLIDYEQYF
v_call: TRBV6-4; j_call: TRBJ2-7; cdr3_aa: CASSSGTYSYEQYF
v_call: TRBV5-1; j_call: TRBJ2-7; cdr3_aa: CASGDRAGNEQYF
v_call: TRBV4-1; j_call: TRBJ2-7; cdr3_aa: CASSQEGREFYEQYF
v_call: TRBV11-2; j_call: TRBJ2-1; cdr3_aa: CASSLGAGTAFNEQFF
v_call: TRBV7-9; j_call: TRBJ2-2; cdr3_aa: CASSSGTANTGELFF
v_call: TRBV30; j_call: TRBJ1-1; cdr3_aa: CAWSRDSTNTEAFF
v_call: TRBV4-3; j_call: TRBJ2-7; cdr3_aa: CASSQDEGLNYEQYF
v_call: TRBV10-3; j_call: TRBJ2-7; cdr3_aa: CAISEPGTGHEQYF
v_call: TRBV13; j_call: TRBJ1-1; cdr3_aa: CASRIQDNGPEAFF
v_call: TRBV5-4; j_call: TRBJ2-2; cdr3_aa: CASTTRDTGELFF
v_call: TRBV27; j_call: TRBJ2-3; cdr3_aa: CASSLEGLAGETDTQYF
v_call: TRBV9; j_call: TRBJ2-7; cdr3_aa: CASSSHGGTAYEQYF
v_call: TRBV9; j_call: TRBJ2-2; cdr3_aa: CASSSSYTGELFF
v_call: TRBV13; j_call: TRBJ2-2; cdr3_aa: CASSLRDRGPGELFF
v_call: TRBV7-6; j_call: TRBJ1-4; cdr3_aa: CASGDRGNEKLFF
v_call: TRBV12-5; j_call: TRBJ1-5; cdr3_aa: CASGPGRAQGGVGNQPQHF
v_call: TRBV7-9; j_call: TRBJ1-4; cdr3_aa: CASSSDREGEKLFF
v_call: TRBV4-1; j_call: TRBJ1-2; cdr3_aa: CASSQPDSGNVGYTF
v_call: TRBV4-3; j_call: TRBJ2-7; cdr3_aa: CASSQVLTYEQYF
v_call: TRBV21-1; j_call: TRBJ2-7; cdr3_aa: CASPRSPPTGLEQYF
v_call: TRBV27; j_call: TRBJ2-7; cdr3_aa: CASSSPGRSYEQYF
v_call: TRBV11-2; j_call: TRBJ2-3; cdr3_aa: CASSSGGDTQYF